This entry features one TCR beta chain sequence. This clone appeared a single time. There is no known antigen for this receptor. There are no base qualities to consult, and no much larger clone falls within one base. CDR1 and CDR2 (SGHNT, YYREEE) derive from the germline V gene (reference sequence). At the junction V is shortened by 2 bases and J by 5 bases, with 15 bases in between. The CDR3 numbers 15 residues from cysteine through phenylalanine. Just the 45-base CDR3 DNA is kept, in frame starting at base 1. TCR CDR3 regions were amplified from genomic DNA by multiplex PCR using the deep immunoSEQ assay. Extracted genomic DNA from each cell subset was distributed evenly across all wells of several immunoSEQ 96-well plates, and each plate was treated as a replicate. For sorted subsets, around 200 ng genomic DNA, equal to about 30,000 T cell genomes, was loaded into each replicate PCR. Purified libraries were measured with a Qubit 3.0 fluorometer, size-checked on a Bioanalyzer 2100, and measured again with the KAPA Library Quantification kit. Every immunoSEQ 96-well plate was sequenced on a separate single-read 150-cycle Illumina NextSeq 550 flow cell. Per the authors' processing: Because the immunoSEQ output held only junctional sequences and lacked quality scores, the filtering could not match the filtering applied to full-length reads. To assign V/J genes and CDR3, sequences were annotated using PyIR, a Python wrapper for IgBLAST v1.9, with IMGT germline references. Any read was removed if the V/J assignment was weak (E-value above 1e-6), the CDR3 was missing, or the read contained stop codons, out-of-frame junctions, or ambiguous translated residues. A V3J clonotype was defined by an identical inferred V gene, J gene, and CDR3 amino acid sequence. Percentage overlap between repertoires was computed as shared unique clonotypes divided by the size of the smaller repertoire. Three approaches were used to assess repertoire richness: RTK rarefaction, the Chao1 estimator, and Recon v2.1 estimates of unobserved clonotypes. For all TCRbeta clonotypes obtained by the gDNA method from a few donors, generation probabilities were computed with OLGA. TCRdb took this table from immuneACCESS and kept in-frame rearrangements with V and J called. Such tables lack part of the clones; where checked against another copy, unresolved V genes explain under half of the gap, and the rest is unexplained. From that table come the V and J calls and clone size; the DNA was used to work out D and trimming. Within this sample are 1,500,000 or so clones, with around 98.5% of them counted one time only. 0.3% to 0.45% of the sample comes from the top ten.

The record originates from a study of shared clonotypes between healthy human individuals (TCRdb year 2020). Regarding the study in general: Two women and three men aged 18 to 49 years were included in the cohort. Libraries were prepared and TCR repertoires were sequenced by different laboratories using diverse techniques, in order to increase sequencing depth and limit assay-specific biases. Each donor's leukapheresis produced roughly between roughly 0.85 and 10 billion PBMCs. To estimate repertoire size and how much clonotypes are shared between individuals, the study performed deep sequencing of blood TCR repertoires from a few healthy adults. For each donor, CD4 naive and CD4 memory were each given three plates, CD8 naive was given two plates, and CD8 memory was given one plate. General findings and caveats noted by the study authors: Pairwise subsampling led to the expectation that sequencing depth would affect the degree of clonotype sharing among donors. Naive subsets generally had larger estimated clonotype richness than memory subsets did. Because the study included a small number of donors, the genetic and exposure-history diversity represented was limited. Only blood was sampled, and tissue TCR repertoires likely differ from those in blood. Higher generation probabilities were observed for clonotypes shared by all four sorted-subset donors than for non-shared clonotypes. Even with the large sequencing depth, rarefaction of the sorted-subset datasets indicated that sequencing was incomplete. When four donors were compared, the shared fraction of clonotypes was around 5% for naive CD4, around 4% for naive CD8, 2.3% for memory CD4, and approximately 0.4% for memory CD8.

The donors were healthy, HIV-negative adults with no recently reported acute infections or vaccinations. All donors were Caucasian adults living in Nashville, Tennessee, USA. CD4+ T cells were enriched by magnetic negative selection; naive cells were then positively selected on CD45RA, and the negative fraction formed the memory subset. Blood was obtained by leukapheresis, after which PBMCs were separated by Ficoll-Histopaque density gradient centrifugation and cryopreserved in liquid nitrogen vapor phase. Purity and quantity of every magnetically sorted T cell population were checked by analytical flow cytometry. From each sorted fraction, genomic DNA was isolated and quantified by UV absorbance on a Nanodrop 2000c.

This receptor was taken from a man aged 25-40 years in good health. In this chain, TRBV5-4 is recombined with TRBJ2-3; no D gene is confidently identified. The source material was naive CD4+ T cells sorted from blood. The cell subset or site label here, explained by the study, means: CD45RA+ positively selected. The CDR3 corresponds to CASSFGVNLGDTQYF. The sequence in DNA is TGTGCCAGCAGCTTTGGGGTAAACCTGGGAGATACGCAGTATTTT. Full variable domain (CDR3 extended with the reference TRBV5-4 and TRBJ2-3 proteins): ETGVTQSPTHLIKTRGQQVTLRCSSQSGHNTVSWYQQALGQGPQFIFQYYREEENGRGNFPPRFSGLQFPNYSSELNVNALELDDSALYLCASSFGVNLGDTQYFGPGTRLTVL.